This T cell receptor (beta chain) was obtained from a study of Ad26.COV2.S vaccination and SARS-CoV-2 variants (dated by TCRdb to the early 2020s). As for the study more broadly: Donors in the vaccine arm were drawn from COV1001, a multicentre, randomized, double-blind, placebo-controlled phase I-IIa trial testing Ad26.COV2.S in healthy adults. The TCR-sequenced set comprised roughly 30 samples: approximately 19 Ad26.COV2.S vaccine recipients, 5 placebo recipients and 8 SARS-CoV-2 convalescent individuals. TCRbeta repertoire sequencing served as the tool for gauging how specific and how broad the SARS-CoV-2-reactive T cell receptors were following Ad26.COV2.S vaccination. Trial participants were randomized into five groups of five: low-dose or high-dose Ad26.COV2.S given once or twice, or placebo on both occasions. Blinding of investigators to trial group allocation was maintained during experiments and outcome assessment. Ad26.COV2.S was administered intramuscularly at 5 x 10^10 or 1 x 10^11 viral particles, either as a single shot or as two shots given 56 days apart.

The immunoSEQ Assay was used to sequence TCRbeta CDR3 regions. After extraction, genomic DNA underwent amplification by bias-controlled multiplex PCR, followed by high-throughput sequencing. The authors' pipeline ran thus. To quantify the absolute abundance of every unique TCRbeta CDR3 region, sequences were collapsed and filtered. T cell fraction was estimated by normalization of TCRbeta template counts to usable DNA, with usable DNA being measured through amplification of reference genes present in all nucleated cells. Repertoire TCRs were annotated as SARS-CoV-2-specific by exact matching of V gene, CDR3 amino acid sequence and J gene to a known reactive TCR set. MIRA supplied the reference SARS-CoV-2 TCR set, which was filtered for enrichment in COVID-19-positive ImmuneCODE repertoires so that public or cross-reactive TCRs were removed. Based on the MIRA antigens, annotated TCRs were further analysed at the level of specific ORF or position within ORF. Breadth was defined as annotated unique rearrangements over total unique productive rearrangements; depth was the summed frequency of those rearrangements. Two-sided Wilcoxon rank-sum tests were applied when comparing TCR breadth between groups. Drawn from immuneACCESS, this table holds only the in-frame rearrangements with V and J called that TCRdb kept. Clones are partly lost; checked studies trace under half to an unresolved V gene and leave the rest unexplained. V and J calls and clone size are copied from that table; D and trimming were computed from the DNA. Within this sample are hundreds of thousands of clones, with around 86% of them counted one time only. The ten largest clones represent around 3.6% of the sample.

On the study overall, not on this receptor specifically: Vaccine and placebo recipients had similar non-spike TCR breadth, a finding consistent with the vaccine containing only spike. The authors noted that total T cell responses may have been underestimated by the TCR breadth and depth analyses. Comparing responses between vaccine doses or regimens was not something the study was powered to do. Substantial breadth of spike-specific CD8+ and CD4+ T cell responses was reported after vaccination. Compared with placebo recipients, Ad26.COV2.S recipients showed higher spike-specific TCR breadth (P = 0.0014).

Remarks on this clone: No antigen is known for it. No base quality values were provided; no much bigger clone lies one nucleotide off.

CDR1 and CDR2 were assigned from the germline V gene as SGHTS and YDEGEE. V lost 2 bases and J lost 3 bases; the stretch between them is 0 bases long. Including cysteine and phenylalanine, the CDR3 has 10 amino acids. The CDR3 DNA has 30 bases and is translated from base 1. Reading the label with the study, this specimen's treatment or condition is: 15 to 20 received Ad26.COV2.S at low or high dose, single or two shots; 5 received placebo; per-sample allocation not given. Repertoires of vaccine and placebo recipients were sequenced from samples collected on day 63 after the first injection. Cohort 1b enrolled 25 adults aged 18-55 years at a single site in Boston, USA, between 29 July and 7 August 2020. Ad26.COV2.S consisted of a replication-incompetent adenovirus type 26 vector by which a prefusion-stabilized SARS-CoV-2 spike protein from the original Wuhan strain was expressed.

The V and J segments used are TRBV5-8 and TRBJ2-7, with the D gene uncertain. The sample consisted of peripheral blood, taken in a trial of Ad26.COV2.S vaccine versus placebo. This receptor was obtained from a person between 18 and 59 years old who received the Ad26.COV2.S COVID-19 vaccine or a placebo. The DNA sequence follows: TGTGCCAGCAGCTTCTACGAGCAGTACTTC. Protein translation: CASSFYEQYF.